This record covers a single T cell receptor (beta chain). Its antigen is unknown. UMI-labeled 5' RACE was used to make TCR beta libraries. Reprocessing the 5' RACE reads, TCRdb reports a single entry for every CDR3 protein and omits DNA. Recorded for this sample: about 17,000 distinct CDR3 sequences. The CDR3 is made up of 17 amino acids. Germline V gene sequence: CDR1 WSHSY, CDR2 SAAADI. Healthy donors provided the buffy coats that yielded the PBMC. These data are taken from a study of human CD8 memory T cell subsets. Broader study findings: Chao1 was used to estimate diversity, and its estimates suggested stem-like memory T cells were more diverse than precursor exhausted T cells. Stem-like memory T cell repertoires overlapped minimally with precursor exhausted T cell repertoires. High, similar diversity marked stem-like memory and precursor exhausted T cells but not effector memory cells.

This chain links TRBV10-2 with TRBJ2-5; TCRdb's assignment of TRBD1 cannot be checked, as there is no DNA. This sequence was found in a human donor in good health. Specimen: CD8+ stem-like memory T cells (TSCM and TCM) sorted from PBMCs. Documented subset: stem-like memory CD8 T cells (TSTEM), CCR7+ PD-1- TIGIT-. This chain's CDR3 is CASSGFGTGGYQETQYF.